Below, one T cell receptor (beta chain) is given with its context. The record originates from a study of beta chain features in type 1 diabetes. A sort by CD45RO/CCR7/CD25/CD127/CD95/CD27 yielded CD4+ naive, central memory, regulatory and stem cell-like memory cells. V was trimmed by 6 bases and J by 1 base, leaving 14 bases between them. Germline CDR1 is KGHSH and CDR2 is LQKENI. The CDR3 sequence is 15 residues long. Expressed TCRB transcripts were sequenced after all isolated RNA was converted to cDNA. Using immunoSEQ multiplex PCR, the repertoire was profiled, and TCRdb retains in-frame clones only, with some absent. The sample lists approximately 250,000 clones, approximately 14% occurring once.

The clonotype originates from a woman aged 40 to 50 in good health. Specimen: naive CD4+ T cells from blood. J is TRBJ2-3 and V is TRBV18; D gene unclear. The CDR3 loop reads CASSFETRGTDTQYF. CDR3 nucleotides: TGTGCCAGCTCCTTCGAGACACGCGGCACAGATACGCAGTATTTT.